This TCR beta chain was sequenced during a study of T cells in Graves' hyperthyroidism and ophthalmopathy. There were TCR beta CDR3 regions amplified from RNA transcripts. The primer set for the first-round RT-PCR of the TCR CDR3 was HTBI. TCRdb analysed the multiplex PCR reads with MiXCR anew, one entry per CDR3 protein. The sample includes about 400,000 distinct CDR3 sequences, 15% to 18% seen only once; the top ten take 28%. Germline values: CDR1 MNHEY, CDR2 SMNVEV (reference sequence). V was clipped by 3 bases and J by 7 bases, with 22 bases between them. The CDR3 is made up of 17 amino acids. The sequenced sample was blood. V gene TRBV27 combines with J gene TRBJ1-5, with D possibly TRBD1 on 5 matching bases. This receptor was identified in a woman younger than 35 with Graves' hyperthyroidism that later progressed to Graves' ophthalmopathy. CDR3 in DNA: TGTGCCAGCAGTTTGGGGGAGACCCAGTGCTTCGGCCAGCCCCAGCATTTT. Translated: CASSLGETQCFGQPQHF.